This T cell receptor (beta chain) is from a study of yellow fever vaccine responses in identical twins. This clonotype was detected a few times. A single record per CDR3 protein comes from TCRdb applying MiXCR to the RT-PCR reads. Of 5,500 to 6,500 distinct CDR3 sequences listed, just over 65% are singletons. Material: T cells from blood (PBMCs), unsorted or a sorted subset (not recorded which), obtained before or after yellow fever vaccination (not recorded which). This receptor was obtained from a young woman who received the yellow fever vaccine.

In DNA form, the CDR3 reads TGTGCCAGCAGCCAGAGGGGGAACACTGAAGCTTTCTTT. Translated, it gives CASSQRGNTEAFF. The J gene is TRBJ1-1, the V gene TRBV7-9; a weak D match, TRBD1 (5 bases). This CDR3 has 13 amino acids. The V end was cut by 5 bases, the J end by 1 base, with 8 bases between. Germline V gives CDR1 SEHNR, CDR2 FQNEAQ (reference sequence).